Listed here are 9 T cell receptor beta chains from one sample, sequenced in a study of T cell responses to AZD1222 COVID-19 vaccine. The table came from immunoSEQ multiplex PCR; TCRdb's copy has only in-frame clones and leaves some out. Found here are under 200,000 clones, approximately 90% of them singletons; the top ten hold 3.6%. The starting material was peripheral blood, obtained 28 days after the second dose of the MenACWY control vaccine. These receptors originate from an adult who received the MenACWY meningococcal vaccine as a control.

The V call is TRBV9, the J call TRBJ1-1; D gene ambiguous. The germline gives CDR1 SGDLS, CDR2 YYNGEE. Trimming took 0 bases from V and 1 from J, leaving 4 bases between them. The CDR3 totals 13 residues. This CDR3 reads CASSVAQNTEAFF. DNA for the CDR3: TGTGCCAGCAGCGTAGCTCAGAACACTGAAGCTTTCTTT.

This chain's CDR3 is CASSLAMAGTGGGYTF. CDR3 coding DNA: TGTGCCAGCAGCTTAGCGATGGCCGGGACAGGGGGCGGCTACACCTTC. The V gene is TRBV7-9, the J gene TRBJ1-2; 12 bases map to TRBD1. The CDR3 is 16 amino acids. Trimming cost V 0 bases and J 8 bases; bases outside gene matches: 7. Germline V CDR1 and CDR2: SEHNR, FQNEAQ (reference sequence).

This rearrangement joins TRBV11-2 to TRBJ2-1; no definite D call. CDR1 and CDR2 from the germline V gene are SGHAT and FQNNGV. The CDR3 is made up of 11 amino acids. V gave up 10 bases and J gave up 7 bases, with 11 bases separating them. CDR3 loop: CAIASRNEQFF. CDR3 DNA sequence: TGTGCCATCGCAAGCCGGAATGAGCAGTTCTTC.

The CDR3 nucleotides are TGTGCCAGTAGTCCCTCGCGGGATCAGCCCCAGCATTTT. This gives the protein CASSPSRDQPQHF. The chain uses TRBV19 and TRBJ1-5, with D hard to call. Germline CDR1 LNHDA, CDR2 SQIVND (reference sequence). This CDR3 comprises 13 residues. V dropped 5 bases and J dropped 5 bases, with 10 bases sitting between them.

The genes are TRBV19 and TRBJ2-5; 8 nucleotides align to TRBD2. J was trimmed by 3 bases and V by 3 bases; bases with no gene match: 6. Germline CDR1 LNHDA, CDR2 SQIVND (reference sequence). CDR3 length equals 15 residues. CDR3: CASSIVAGGEETQYF. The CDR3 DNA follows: TGTGCCAGTAGTATTGTGGCGGGAGGAGAAGAGACCCAGTACTTC.

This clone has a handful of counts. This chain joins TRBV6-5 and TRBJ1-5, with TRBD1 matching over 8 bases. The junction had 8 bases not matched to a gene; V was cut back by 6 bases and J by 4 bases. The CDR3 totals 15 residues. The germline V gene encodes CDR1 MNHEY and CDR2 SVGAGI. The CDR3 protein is CASRAGQGWNQPQHF. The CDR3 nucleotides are TGTGCCAGCAGAGCCGGACAGGGATGGAATCAGCCCCAGCATTTT.

The CDR3 is CASSLDGPSSGNTIYF. CDR3 coding DNA: TGCGCCAGCAGCTTGGATGGGCCAAGCTCTGGAAACACCATATATTTT. The chain uses TRBV5-1 and TRBJ1-3; D gene unclear. Germline V CDR1 and CDR2: SGHRS, YFSETQ. Trimming stripped 0 bases from V and 0 bases from J, with 10 bases between. The CDR3 runs to 16 residues. The variable domain in full, completed from reference TRBV5-1 and TRBJ1-3, reads KAGVTQTPRYLIKTRGQQVTLSCSPISGHRSVSWYQQTPGQGLQFLFEYFSETQRNKGNFPGRFSGRQFSNSRSEMNVSTLELGDSALYLCASSLDGPSSGNTIYFGEGSWLTVV.

CDR3 protein: CASSIAGRGSGNTIYF. CDR3 in DNA: TGTGCCAGTAGTATAGCTGGCAGGGGATCCGGAAACACCATATATTTT. The chain employs TRBV19 and TRBJ1-3; possibly TRBD1 for D (6 bases). Germline lookup yields CDR1 LNHDA and CDR2 SQIVND (reference sequence). The ends were cut back, 1 base at V and 4 bases at J, with 14 bases in the middle. This CDR3 region has 16 residues.

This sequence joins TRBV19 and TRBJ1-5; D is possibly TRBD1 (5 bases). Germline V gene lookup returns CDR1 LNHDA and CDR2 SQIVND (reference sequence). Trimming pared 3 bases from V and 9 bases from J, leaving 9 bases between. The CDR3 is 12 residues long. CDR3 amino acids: CASSIEQGPQHF. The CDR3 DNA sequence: TGTGCCAGTAGTATTGAGCAGGGGCCCCAGCATTTT.